This T cell receptor (beta chain) was captured by sequencing in a study of OX40 agonist ivuxolimab in advanced cancers. CDR1 and CDR2 (germline): SGHKS, YYEKEE (reference sequence). The CDR3 is made up of 13 amino acids. The junction had 4 bases not matched to a gene; V was cut back by 3 bases and J by 4 bases. The repertoire was sequenced with immunoSEQ multiplex PCR; TCRdb's copy has only in-frame clones and lacks some. Of approximately 49,000 clones listed, under 85% are singletons. This clone came up a few times. The TCR originated in an adult with an advanced solid tumor such as melanoma, head and neck, liver or kidney cancer. The input for sequencing was CD4+ or CD8+ T cells sorted from blood, taken in a trial of the OX40 agonist ivuxolimab. The V and J genes are TRBV5-5 and TRBJ2-7, with TRBD1 matching over 7 bases. The CDR3 DNA sequence: TGTGCCAGCAGCTCCCGACAGGGATACGAGCAGTACTTC. The encoded protein is CASSSRQGYEQYF.